The clone carrying this T cell receptor beta chain was seen once. This sample was included in a study of blood T cells in healthy people across ages. It was with a sample-barcoded 5' primer and a J-beta primer mix that a second PCR of roughly 7 to 12 cycles was run. Every single cDNA molecule received a tag from a template-switch adaptor with 12 random nucleotides. TCRdb called the 5' RACE reads again in MiXCR, with one record for every CDR3 protein. This table has 1.5 million to 2 million distinct CDR3 sequences, approximately 50% appearing once. This CDR3 comprises 15 residues. Germline V gives CDR1 MNHEY, CDR2 SMNVEV (reference sequence). The ends were cut back, 3 bases at V and 3 bases at J, with 14 bases in the middle.

The V and J genes are TRBV27 and TRBJ1-2; possibly TRBD1 for D (5 bases). The sequencing sample was made of blood. This clonotype was obtained from a woman aged 35 to 49 in good health. For the CDR3, the DNA is TGTGCCAGCAGTTTCGGGCGGGGGGAGTACTATGGCTACACCTTC. Translated: CASSFGRGEYYGYTF.